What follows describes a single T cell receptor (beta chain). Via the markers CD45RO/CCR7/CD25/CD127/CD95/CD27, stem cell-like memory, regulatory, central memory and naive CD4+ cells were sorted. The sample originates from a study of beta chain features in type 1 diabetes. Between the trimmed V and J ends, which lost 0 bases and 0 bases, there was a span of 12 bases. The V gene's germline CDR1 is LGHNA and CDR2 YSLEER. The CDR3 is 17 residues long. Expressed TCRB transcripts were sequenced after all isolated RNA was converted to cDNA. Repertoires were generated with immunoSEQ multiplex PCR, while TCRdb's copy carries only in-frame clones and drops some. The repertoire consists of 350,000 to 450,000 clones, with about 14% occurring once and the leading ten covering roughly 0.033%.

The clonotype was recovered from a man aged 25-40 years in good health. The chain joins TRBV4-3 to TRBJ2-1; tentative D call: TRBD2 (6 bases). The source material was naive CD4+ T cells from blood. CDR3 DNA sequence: TGCGCCAGCAGCCAAGATCTGTGGAGGGACTCCTACAATGAGCAGTTCTTC. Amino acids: CASSQDLWRDSYNEQFF.